This T cell receptor (beta chain) was identified during a study of blood T cells in healthy people across ages. CDR1 SGHAT and CDR2 FQDESV come from the germline V gene (reference sequence). This CDR3 is 15 amino acids long. As for this clonotype: Germline is not matched at one junction end, which may reflect a read error.

PCR was performed a second time for about 7 to 11 cycles using a sample-barcoded 5' primer and a J-beta primer mix. TCRdb re-derived calls from the 5' RACE reads in MiXCR, one entry per CDR3 protein. In the table there are about 2 million distinct CDR3 sequences, around 50% of which are singletons. The TCR was taken from a woman aged 40 to 55 in good health. Sample: blood. The V call is TRBV11-1, the J call TRBJ2-7; D gene uncertain. The CDR3 DNA follows: TGTGCCAGCAGCTTCGCGACCCAAAGCTCCGACGAGCAGTACTTC. Its translation: CASSFATQSSDEQYF.